Each of the 12 T cell receptor beta chains below was sequenced from the same sample in a study of radiation and T cells in renal cell carcinoma. Time point reported: blood 4 weeks post-SBRT, at nephrectomy. Treatment specified: 15 Gy SBRT to primary tumor, nephrectomy 4 weeks later. Libraries were prepared by immunoSEQ multiplex PCR; TCRdb keeps only in-frame clonotypes and omits some of them. The repertoire has some 43,000 clones, 70% to 85% of them found once; the top ten carry around a quarter. Source: blood, taken from a patient whose treatment included radiotherapy and nephrectomy. The source of these receptors is a woman in her 70s with renal cell carcinoma.

This sequence joins TRBV19 and TRBJ2-5; 11 bases are a match to TRBD2. V shed 5 bases and J 3 bases; nucleotides not matched to a gene: 2. Germline V CDR1 and CDR2: LNHDA, SQIVND (reference sequence). The CDR3 has 14 amino acids. CDR3 DNA sequence: TGTGCCAGTAGTCTGGGACTAGCGGAAGAGACCCAGTACTTC. Protein sequence: CASSLGLAEETQYF. Based on the CDR3 plus reference TRBV19 and TRBJ2-5, the full variable domain is DGGITQSPKYLFRKEGQNVTLSCEQNLNHDAMYWYRQDPGQGLRLIYYSQIVNDFQKGDIAEGYSVSREKKESFPLTVTSAQKNPTAFYLCASSLGLAEETQYFGPGTRLLVL.

The V and J genes are TRBV7-2 and TRBJ2-3; TRBD2 might be the D (5 bases). CDR3 size: 15 residues. The V gene lost 5 bases and the J gene lost 7 bases, with 19 bases spanning the gap. Germline loops: CDR1 SGHTA, CDR2 FQGNSA. CDR3 loop: CASSLAGGGSNTQYF. DNA of the CDR3: TGTGCCAGCAGCCTCGCTGGTGGAGGATCGAATACGCAGTATTTT. Full variable domain (missing parts from reference TRBV7-2 and TRBJ2-3): GAGVSQSPSNKVTEKGKDVELRCDPISGHTALYWYRQSLGQGLEFLIYFQGNSAPDKSGLPSDRFSAERTGGSVSTLTIQRTQQEDSAVYLCASSLAGGGSNTQYFGPGTRLTVL.

This clone was detected only a few times. The V gene is TRBV4-3, the J gene TRBJ1-1; D gene unclear. The length of the CDR3 is 15 residues. Per germline, CDR1 LGHNA and CDR2 YSLEER. V gave up 1 base and J gave up 3 bases, with 12 bases separating them. This CDR3 reads CASSQAEATYTEAFF. CDR3 bases: TGCGCCAGCAGCCAAGCTGAGGCGACCTACACTGAAGCTTTCTTT.

As DNA, the CDR3 is TGTGCCAGCAGCGAAGGGATTAAAGCAGATACGCAGTATTTT. Translating gives CASSEGIKADTQYF. J is TRBJ2-3 and V is TRBV9; D is undetermined. CDR1 and CDR2 (germline): SGDLS, YYNGEE. V lost 3 bases, J lost 4 bases, and 12 bases lay in between. The CDR3 contains 14 residues.

This chain links TRBV5-4 with TRBJ2-5; 7 positions agree with TRBD2. CDR1 and CDR2 from the germline V gene are SGHNT and YYREEE (reference sequence). The CDR3 runs to 13 residues. J was trimmed by 5 bases and V by 1 base; bases with no gene match: 2. The CDR3 DNA is TGTGCCAGCAGCTTGTTTAGCGGGGAGACCCAGTACTTC. Amino acids: CASSLFSGETQYF.

The J gene is TRBJ1-2, the V gene TRBV25-1; maybe TRBD1 (5 bases). The CDR3 runs 13 residues. V lost 2 bases and J 3 bases, leaving 7 bases between the germline ends. Germline V gene lookup returns CDR1 MGHDK and CDR2 SYGVNS. Here the CDR3 reads CASSEVTDYGYTF. Written as DNA, the CDR3 is TGTGCCAGCAGTGAAGTGACAGACTATGGCTACACCTTC.

The CDR3 DNA follows: TGTGCCAGCAGCCCGTTAGAGGGGGGGCAAACCTACAATGAGCAGTTCTTC. This sequence encodes CASSPLEGGQTYNEQFF. The V gene is TRBV4-2, the J gene TRBJ2-1; D is perhaps TRBD2 (7 bases). Trimming removed 4 bases from V and 2 bases from J, with 18 bases in between. The CDR3 is 17 amino acids. Germline V gives CDR1 LGHNA, CDR2 YNFKEQ.

The chain has TRBV5-1 and TRBJ1-1; D is unresolved. The CDR3 spans 16 residues. Germline V gene data show CDR1 as SGHRS and CDR2 as YFSETQ. V shed 4 bases and J shed 4 bases, with 20 bases lying between them. The CDR3 DNA reads TGCGCCAGCAGCACGGACTCGGCAAGTACTTCCACTGAAGCTTTCTTT. It encodes CASSTDSASTSTEAFF.

The V and J genes are TRBV9 and TRBJ2-7; 8 bases agree with TRBD2. The ends lost 4 bases at V and 5 bases at J; junction bases unmatched: 8. Germline V gives CDR1 SGDLS, CDR2 YYNGEE. The CDR3 has 14 amino acids. CDR3 nucleotides: TGTGCCAGCAGCCCCGGGACTAGGGTCAACGAGCAGTACTTC. It is translated as CASSPGTRVNEQYF.

The CDR3 loop reads CASSSGGGTDTQYF. The CDR3 nucleotides are TGTGCCAGCAGCTCCGGGGGAGGCACAGATACGCAGTATTTT. J is TRBJ2-3 and V is TRBV7-3, with D possibly matching TRBD2 (6 bases). The CDR3 totals 14 residues. Germline CDR1 and CDR2: SGHTA and FQGTGA. The V end lost 4 bases, the J end lost 1 base, and 9 bases lay between the germline ends.

This clone has more than one count but fewer than ten. The J gene is TRBJ2-5, the V gene TRBV18; unclear D gene. The CDR3 runs to 12 residues. Germline CDR1 KGHSH, CDR2 LQKENI. V dropped 6 bases and J dropped 4 bases, with 9 bases sitting between them. As DNA, the CDR3 is TGTGCCAGCTCCCCCCGAGGAGAGACCCAGTACTTC. Translation gives CASSPRGETQYF.

The V gene is TRBV4-2, the J gene TRBJ1-2; 9 nucleotides align to TRBD1. Germline V CDR1 and CDR2: LGHNA, YNFKEQ. The CDR3 sequence is 15 residues long. Unmatched junction bases numbered 4, after V lost 3 bases and J lost 2 bases. This CDR3 reads CASSQRQGDNYGYTF. In DNA, the CDR3 is TGTGCCAGCAGCCAGAGACAGGGGGACAACTATGGCTACACCTTC.